This TCR beta chain was found in a study of identical twins (dated by TCRdb to the mid-2010s). As for the study more broadly: To test whether fetal clonotypes persist, this study deep-sequenced TCR alpha and beta repertoires from monozygotic twins, from unrelated adults of various ages, and from cord blood. To rule out contamination, the twin experiments were replicated at different times with different library preparation protocols.

Every donor in the study was a healthy Caucasian. Three unrelated non-twin adults were also sequenced: a male aged 18 to 30, a male aged 50 to 60 and a female aged 50 to 60. Using Miltenyi CD45RO+ enrichment and human naive T-cell isolation kits, memory (CD45RO+) and naive T cells were isolated from PBMC. Libraries were built with 5' RACE. The instrument given in TCRdb is Illumina HiSeq 2000. A universal primer binding site was introduced by template switching, and a unique molecular identifier was present in the final cDNA, enabling accurate counting of TCR cDNA molecules. First-strand cDNA for TCR alpha and beta chains was synthesized from specific primers in the conserved constant-segment region. Each cDNA library was double barcoded, with a SMART-Mk sample barcode plus Illumina barcodes, to control for contamination. TruSeq adapter sequences along with Illumina sample barcodes were introduced in two successive PCR steps. TCR alpha and beta cDNA libraries were sequenced on the Illumina HiSeq platform with custom primers. In the original analysis: MiGEC was used to process raw reads and extract unique molecular identifiers, and MiXCR was used to find CDR3 positions. Recombination models were inferred per individual with the repgenHMM and IGoR tools using an EM algorithm. The analysis of shared clonotypes was done with the tcR package in R, with sharing normalized by the product of cloneset sizes. Out-of-frame nonproductive sequences were analyzed to study raw recombination free of thymic and clonal selection effects. TCRdb trimmed the raw reads at Q25, called clones with MiXCR and kept productive beta chains. Every distinct CDR3 protein forms one entry, paired with its most common genes and DNA. TCRdb, not the authors, supplied the V and J calls. The sample data list approximately 670,000 distinct CDR3 sequences, and 6.1% of these were observed just once. The ten largest clones take up around 1.7% of the sample.

The germline ends are 16 bases apart after V is trimmed by 4 bases and J by 6 bases. The germline V gene gives CDR1 as LGHNA and CDR2 as YNFKEQ. Inclusive of the bounding cysteine and phenylalanine, the CDR3 is 15 residues long. Left in the record is the CDR3 DNA by itself, 45 bases read in frame from the first base. This clonotype was detected ten times or more. Its antigen has not been determined. No much larger clonotype is one base removed from it; base qualities were not supplied. Beyond this particular receptor, the publication reports: Because the same donors could not be followed over many years, conclusions were based on cross-sectional statistical analysis. Out-of-frame TCR alpha sequences shared between twins showed an excess of low generation-probability sequences compared with coincidental sharing between unrelated individuals. Invariant T cells such as MAIT and iNKT could partly confound zero-insertion analyses, although diverse VJ usage argued against such confounding for most clonotypes. Fewer insertions were carried by abundant cord blood beta clonotypes, a similar but weaker trend appeared in young adult naive repertoires, and no such trend appeared in memory repertoires. In monozygotic twins, out-of-frame TCR alpha sharing was systematically underestimated by recombination models, although the models agreed with sharing between unrelated individuals. In beta out-of-frame sequences, excess twin sharing was weaker, because having fewer shared sequences lowered the signal-to-noise ratio.

The source is a man younger than 35 in good health. Material for sequencing was naive T cells sorted from blood. The sample's cell subset or site, from its label and the paper: cells isolated with a human naive T-cell isolation kit. The V and J segments used are TRBV4-2 and TRBJ2-1; the D gene remains uncertain. The CDR3 has the sequence CASSPDRLASNEQFF. The nucleotide sequence reads as follows: TGTGCCAGCAGCCCCGACCGACTTGCCTCCAATGAGCAGTTCTTC.